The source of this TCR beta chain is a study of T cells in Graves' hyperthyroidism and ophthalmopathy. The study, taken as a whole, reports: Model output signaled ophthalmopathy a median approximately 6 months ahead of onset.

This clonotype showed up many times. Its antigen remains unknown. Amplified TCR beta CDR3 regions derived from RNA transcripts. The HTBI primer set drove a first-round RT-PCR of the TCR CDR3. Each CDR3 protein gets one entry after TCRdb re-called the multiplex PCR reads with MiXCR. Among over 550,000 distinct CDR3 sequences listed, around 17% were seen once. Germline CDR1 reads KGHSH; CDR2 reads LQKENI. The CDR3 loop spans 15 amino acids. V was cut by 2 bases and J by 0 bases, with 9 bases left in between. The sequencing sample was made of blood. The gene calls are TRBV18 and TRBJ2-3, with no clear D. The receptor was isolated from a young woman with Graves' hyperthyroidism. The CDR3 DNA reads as TGTGCCAGCTCACCAACCCTAGAAAGCACAGATACGCAGTATTTT. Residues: CASSPTLESTDTQYF.